These 30 T cell receptor beta chains were sequenced from one sample in a study of regulatory T cells in long-lasting Graves disease (dated by TCRdb to 2020 to 2022). The library was produced with multiplex PCR. TCRdb names Illumina HiSeq 4000 as the instrument used. TCR beta libraries were built with iRepertoire HTBI primers and Arm-PCR amplification of CDR3 regions. The public reads were reprocessed in TCRdb via fastp at Q25 and MiXCR, keeping in-frame beta chains. When rows share a CDR3 protein, they turn into one entry using the most common DNA and genes. For this sample the table gives 530,000 or so distinct CDR3 sequences, of which about 16% were detected only once. Around 13% of the sample rests with the top ten. The sample's time point label, in plain terms: newly diagnosed GD, antithyroid drugs for less than 3 months. For both TCR sequencing and RNA sequencing, RNA was extracted from PBMCs using TRIzol.

This sample was also put to use in a study of T cells in Graves' hyperthyroidism and ophthalmopathy.

The source material was peripheral blood mononuclear cells (PBMCs), sampled at new diagnosis, from a patient treated with antithyroid drugs. The receptors derive from a man between 18 and 29 years old with Graves disease. Donor details come from another sample of the same person, matched by shared clones.

This clonotype was recorded at least ten times. This sequence joins TRBV6-5 and TRBJ1-1; D uncertain. The CDR3 loop spans 12 amino acids. Trimming took off 2 bases at V and 5 bases at J, with 6 bases between the two ends. Germline V gives CDR1 MNHEY, CDR2 SVGAGI. The CDR3 is CASSYGLTEAFF. The CDR3 nucleotides are TGTGCCAGCAGTTACGGGCTGACTGAAGCTTTCTTT.

The chain couples TRBV12-3 or TRBV12-4 to TRBJ2-2; 7 nucleotides agree with TRBD2. V dropped 7 bases and J dropped 0; count of bases not matched to a gene: 14. The CDR3 sequence is 18 residues long. CDR3 in amino acids: CASTLHSGRGSNTGELFF. Written as DNA, the CDR3 is TGTGCCAGCACCCTTCATTCGGGGCGGGGGTCGAACACCGGGGAGCTGTTTTTT.

At least ten counts were recorded for this clonotype. The chain employs TRBV29-1 and TRBJ2-1; 10 bases line up with TRBD2. CDR3 size: 13 residues. V was clipped by 6 bases and J by 2 bases; unmatched bases: 1. Germline CDR1 is SQVTM and CDR2 is ANQGSEA. This CDR3 is CSVSGRAYNEQFF. In nucleotides, the CDR3 is TGCAGCGTCAGCGGGAGGGCCTACAATGAGCAGTTCTTC.

V usage is TRBV3-1 and J usage is TRBJ2-7, with 8 bases aligning to TRBD1. V dropped 5 bases and J dropped 6; count of bases not matched to a gene: 12. This CDR3 contains 15 residues. Germline V gene lookup returns CDR1 LGHDT and CDR2 YNNKEL (reference sequence). CDR3 DNA sequence: TGTGCCAGCAGCGGCCCGGGGCAGGGGGCTGGCGAGCAGTACTTC. Translation gives CASSGPGQGAGEQYF.

This clonotype was seen only a few times. The chain links TRBV24-1 to TRBJ1-4; a weak D match, TRBD1 (5 bases). Between the trimmed V and J ends, which lost 9 bases and 10 bases, there was a span of 17 bases. Germline V CDR1 and CDR2: KGHDR, SFDVKD. CDR3 length: 13 residues. CDR3 protein: CATQGTPKGKLFF. CDR3 DNA: TGTGCCACCCAAGGGACCCCCAAGGGAAAACTGTTTTTT.

The V gene is TRBV6-2 or TRBV6-3, the J gene TRBJ1-1, with unresolved D. This CDR3 has 14 amino acids. The germline V and J ends were trimmed by 6 bases and 4 bases, with 15 bases remaining between them. CDR1 is MNHEY and CDR2 is SVGEGT in the germline V gene. This chain's CDR3 is CASSGKGIGTEAFF. For the CDR3, the DNA is TGTGCCAGCAGCGGGAAGGGAATAGGCACTGAAGCTTTCTTT.

This clonotype was seen a few times. The gene calls are TRBV11-2 and TRBJ2-7, with D perhaps matching TRBD2 (6 bases). Germline CDR1 SGHAT, CDR2 FQNNGV. This CDR3 has 14 residues. V dropped 5 bases and J dropped 4 bases, with 15 bases sitting between them. This CDR3 is CASSLGYGTYEQYF. The CDR3 DNA follows: TGTGCCAGCAGCCTCGGATATGGGACTTACGAGCAGTACTTC.

This clonotype came up many times. The CDR3 bases are TGTGCCAGCAGCTTCAACAGGGGGGGAAACACTGAAGCTTTCTTT. This codes for CASSFNRGGNTEAFF. The V gene is TRBV7-8, the J gene TRBJ1-1, with 8 bases identical to TRBD1. The germline CDR1 and CDR2 sequences are SGHVS and FQNEAQ. The CDR3 runs to 15 residues. Trimming cost V 3 bases and J 2 bases; bases outside gene matches: 5.

This clonotype was recorded many times. This chain connects TRBV7-3 to TRBJ1-1, with D unclear. This CDR3 has 13 amino acids. CDR1 is SGHTA, CDR2 FQGTGA, per germline. V shed 8 bases and J shed 3 bases, with 13 bases lying between them. CDR3 loop: CASAGNRDTEAFF. The CDR3 DNA is TGTGCCAGCGCGGGGAATCGGGACACTGAAGCTTTCTTT.

Concerning this clonotype: Its ends do not fully match the called genes, so a read error is possible. This chain's CDR3 is CATSLSPSSGNTIYF. The DNA of the CDR3 is TGTGCCACCAGTTTAAGTCCGAGCTCTGGAAACACCATATATTTT. The chain uses TRBV28 and TRBJ1-3; the D is unclear. CDR3 length equals 15 residues. Germline V gene lookup returns CDR1 MDHEN and CDR2 SYDVKM.

The V call is TRBV12-3 or TRBV12-4, the J call TRBJ2-1; perhaps TRBD1 as D (6 bases). The germline V and J ends were trimmed by 5 bases and 2 bases, with 13 bases remaining between them. This CDR3 contains 15 residues. CDR3 sequence: CASSENRETYNEQFF. The CDR3 nucleotides are TGTGCCAGCAGTGAAAACAGGGAGACCTACAATGAGCAGTTCTTC.

For this clonotype: A much larger clone lies one base from this, so it may be a read error. CDR3 nucleotides: TGTGCCGGCAGATTAAAGCGGGAATGGTCCGGGGAGCTGTTTTTT. Its protein is CAGRLKREWSGELFF. This chain uses TRBV11-2 with TRBJ2-2, with 7 bases fitting TRBD2. CDR1 and CDR2 (germline): SGHAT, FQNNGV. This CDR3 contains 15 residues.

This clonotype was detected ten times or more. The chain has TRBV3-1 and TRBJ2-7, with 14 bases lining up with TRBD2. The CDR3 covers 15 residues. Trimming cost V 3 bases and J 2 bases; bases outside gene matches: 0. In germline, CDR1 is LGHDT, CDR2 YNNKEL (reference sequence). CDR3 nucleotide sequence: TGTGCCAGCAGCCAGACTAGCGGGAGGGCCTACGAGCAGTACTTC. Amino acid sequence: CASSQTSGRAYEQYF.

This clonotype was seen repeatedly, ten times or more. The CDR3 reads CASSTPIAGRGEQFF. CDR3 nucleotide sequence: TGTGCCAGCAGCACACCCATAGCGGGCCGTGGGGAGCAGTTCTTC. The gene calls are TRBV11-2 and TRBJ2-1, with 7 bases fitting TRBD2. CDR1 and CDR2 from the germline V gene are SGHAT and FQNNGV. The CDR3 has 15 residues. V was clipped by 5 bases and J by 10 bases; unmatched bases: 14.

V usage is TRBV19 and J usage is TRBJ2-2, with 9 bases fitting TRBD2. The V segment lost 10 bases and the J segment 2 bases; nucleotides outside the gene matches: 14. This CDR3 spans 17 amino acids. In germline, CDR1 is LNHDA, CDR2 SQIVND (reference sequence). The CDR3 DNA reads as TGTGCCACCACTAACCCACAGCGGGAGGTAAACACCGGGGAGCTGTTTTTT. Translation gives CATTNPQREVNTGELFF.

This chain joins TRBV28 and TRBJ1-3, with D perhaps matching TRBD1 (5 bases). V was clipped by 6 bases and J by 0 bases, with 9 bases between them. Germline V CDR1 and CDR2: MDHEN, SYDVKM. CDR3 length: 14 residues. Here the CDR3 reads CASRTGNSGNTIYF. The CDR3 nucleotides are TGTGCCAGCAGAACAGGAAACTCTGGAAACACCATATATTTT.

There are many counts of this clonotype. This rearrangement joins TRBV10-3 to TRBJ2-1; D unresolved. Per germline, CDR1 ENHRY and CDR2 SYGVKD. This CDR3 has 13 residues. Trimming removed 8 bases from V and 8 bases from J, with 16 bases in between. This CDR3 is CAISPPSMYEQFF. CDR3 in DNA: TGTGCCATCTCGCCCCCCAGCATGTATGAGCAGTTCTTC.

This clonotype showed up just a few times. V and J are TRBV7-3 and TRBJ1-6; maybe TRBD1 (5 bases). Germline CDR1 is SGHTA and CDR2 is FQGTGA. The V end lost 2 bases, the J end lost 7 bases, and 9 bases lay between the germline ends. The CDR3 is made up of 14 amino acids. The CDR3 DNA follows: TGTGCCAGCAGCTTAGGGTGGGGGAATTCACCCCTCCACTTT. Translation gives CASSLGWGNSPLHF.

In regard to this clonotype: A clone one base away is much larger, so this may be a read error. The V and J genes are TRBV7-9 and TRBJ1-1, with TRBD1 identical over 9 bases. The CDR3 consists of 14 residues. From germline, CDR1 is SEHNR and CDR2 FQNEAQ (reference sequence). Here the CDR3 reads CASSHGQGNTVAFF. The CDR3 DNA sequence: TGTGCCAGCAGCCACGGACAGGGGAACACTGTAGCTTTCTTT.

This clonotype was counted a few times. V and J are TRBV6-9 and TRBJ2-7, with TRBD1 matching over 10 bases. This CDR3 is built from 15 residues. V trimming: 4 bases; J trimming: 4 bases; junction bases outside the gene matches: 7. In germline, CDR1 is MNHGY, CDR2 SVAAGI. The CDR3, as DNA: TGTGCCAGCAGTTTTACCGGGACAGGGGCGTACGAGCAGTACTTC. Protein: CASSFTGTGAYEQYF.

The chain is built from TRBV4-1 and TRBJ2-7; the D is unclear. Germline CDR1 MGHRA, CDR2 YSYEKL. V lost 1 base, J lost 9 bases, and 13 bases lay in between. CDR3 size: 13 residues. The CDR3 DNA sequence: TGCGCCAGCAGCCAAGTTGGGCAAGACGGGCAGTACTTC. Translating gives CASSQVGQDGQYF.

This clonotype occurred many times. The chain combines TRBV7-3 with TRBJ2-1; 11 nucleotides match TRBD1. V was clipped by 4 bases and J by 7 bases; unmatched bases: 9. There are 16 residues in the CDR3. Germline V CDR1 and CDR2: SGHTA, FQGTGA. This CDR3 reads CASSSRGGQGANEQFF. CDR3 nucleotide sequence: TGTGCCAGCAGCTCCCGCGGTGGACAGGGGGCTAATGAGCAGTTCTTC.

This clonotype was observed a handful of times. The rearrangement links TRBV7-9 to TRBJ1-1; TRBD1 is a possible D gene (5 bases). The CDR3 spans 15 residues. V was shortened by 6 bases and J by 0 bases, with 14 bases between the two germline ends. Per the germline V gene, CDR1 is SEHNR and CDR2 is FQNEAQ (reference sequence). CDR3 DNA: TGTGCCAGCAGAAAACAGGACTATTTGAACACTGAAGCTTTCTTT. This codes for CASRKQDYLNTEAFF.

This clonotype occurred many times. The rearrangement uses TRBV20-1 and TRBJ2-1; TRBD2 matches 7 bases. Germline V lookup: CDR1 DFQATT, CDR2 SNEGSKA (reference sequence). Trimming took 0 bases from V and 4 from J; bases not matched to a gene: 12. This CDR3 spans 17 amino acids. CDR3 sequence: CSARDGTGTIMYNEQFF. In DNA form, the CDR3 reads TGCAGTGCTAGAGATGGAACCGGGACTATAATGTACAATGAGCAGTTCTTC.

The chain couples TRBV7-9 to TRBJ2-1; TRBD2 aligns across 8 bases. Germline-derived CDR1 and CDR2 are SEHNR and FQNEAQ (reference sequence). CDR3 size: 16 residues. The junction had 6 bases not matched to a gene; V was cut back by 0 bases and J by 5 bases. The CDR3 spells CASSLAILAADNEQFF. CDR3 in DNA: TGTGCCAGCAGCTTAGCGATACTAGCGGCCGACAATGAGCAGTTCTTC.

This clonotype was counted only a few times. The chain employs TRBV6-2 or TRBV6-3 and TRBJ1-1; D is possibly TRBD1 (5 bases). The CDR3 loop spans 14 amino acids. Trimming cost V 1 base and J 1 base, with 7 bases left between them. Germline CDR1 is MNHEY and CDR2 is SVGEGT. CDR3 sequence (DNA): TGTGCCAGCAGTTACTATAGGGGGAACACTGAAGCTTTCTTT. Amino acid sequence: CASSYYRGNTEAFF.

This clonotype was counted a few times. The chain couples TRBV4-1 to TRBJ1-5; D perhaps matches TRBD1 (6 bases). Trimming took off 0 bases at V and 6 bases at J, with 12 bases between the two ends. From germline, CDR1 is MGHRA and CDR2 YSYEKL. The CDR3 has 15 residues. DNA of the CDR3: TGCGCCAGCAGCCAAGATAACAGGGCGGCTCAGCCCCAGCATTTT. Protein: CASSQDNRAAQPQHF.

This clonotype was observed a few times. The V gene is TRBV12-5, the J gene TRBJ2-5, with D perhaps matching TRBD2 (6 bases). The V end was cut by 6 bases, the J end by 4 bases, with 15 bases between. This CDR3 has 14 residues. CDR1 is LGHNT and CDR2 is FRNRAP in the germline V gene. The CDR3 bases are TGTGCTAGTGGGGGACTTTGGGGCCCAGAGACCCAGTACTTC. Translation: CASGGLWGPETQYF.

At least ten counts were recorded for this clonotype. The chain has TRBV7-8 and TRBJ2-7, with a tentative D call TRBD2 (5 bases). With 1 base removed from V and 5 bases from J, the gap between germline ends came to 18 bases. The germline V gene has CDR1 SGHVS and CDR2 FQNEAQ. The CDR3 contains 16 residues. CDR3 loop: CASSLGGALVGNEQYF. The CDR3 DNA sequence: TGTGCCAGCAGCTTAGGGGGAGCATTGGTGGGGAACGAGCAGTACTTC.

This clonotype has just a few counts. The chain is built from TRBV3-1 and TRBJ1-3; D gene uncertain. The germline V gene encodes CDR1 LGHDT and CDR2 YNNKEL (reference sequence). This CDR3 spans 14 amino acids. V was shortened by 4 bases and J by 8 bases, with 15 bases between the two germline ends. The CDR3 bases are TGTGCCAGCAGCCTTGTTGCGGGTATGGACACCATATATTTT. Translated: CASSLVAGMDTIYF.